Below are 13 T cell receptor beta chains sequenced from a single sample in a study of human versus mouse CDR3 diversity and MHC coevolution. Some clones are missing from TCRdb's copy, which holds only in-frame ones; the method was immunoSEQ multiplex PCR. This repertoire shows tens of thousands of clones, just under 95% found once; its top ten account for 1.3%. The sample comprised naive CD4+ T cells from blood. Subset defined: CD45RO-negative CD62L-positive naive CD4 T cells. These receptors were obtained from a person between 25 and 69 years old in good health.

The J gene is TRBJ2-5, the V gene TRBV5-1, with D unresolved. The CDR3 is made up of 14 amino acids. V lost 0 bases and J 2 bases, leaving 8 bases between the germline ends. Germline CDR1 and CDR2: SGHRS and YFSETQ. The CDR3 nucleotides are TGCGCCAGCAGCTTGGGACAACCACAAGAGACCCAGTACTTC. This codes for CASSLGQPQETQYF.

The V call is TRBV27, the J call TRBJ1-3; TRBD1 agrees at 8 bases. With 8 bases clipped from V and 3 bases from J, the junction kept 6 bases outside the gene matches. The germline gives CDR1 MNHEY, CDR2 SMNVEV (reference sequence). This CDR3 is 14 amino acids long. The CDR3 nucleotides are TGTGCCAGCGGTGCAGGGACAGGTGGAAACACCATATATTTT. Translated: CASGAGTGGNTIYF.

The V and J genes are TRBV7-2 and TRBJ2-1; 7 nucleotides line up with TRBD2. CDR1 and CDR2 (germline): SGHTA, FQGNSA. The CDR3 covers 15 residues. The trim removed 4 bases at V and 2 bases at J, leaving 5 bases unmatched. The CDR3 region is CASSSTSGAYNEQFF. The DNA for the CDR3 is TGTGCCAGCAGCTCGACGAGCGGGGCCTACAATGAGCAGTTCTTC.

This clone has only one observation. This chain uses TRBV18 with TRBJ1-1; 8 bases are a match to TRBD1. Per germline, CDR1 KGHSH and CDR2 LQKENI. Unmatched junction bases numbered 8, after V lost 7 bases and J lost 4 bases. The CDR3 covers 14 residues. CDR3 sequence: CASFLSTGGTEAFF. Here the CDR3 DNA reads TGTGCCAGCTTCCTCTCAACAGGGGGCACTGAAGCTTTCTTT.

The chain carries TRBV5-1 and TRBJ1-1; D not certain. The CDR3 consists of 15 residues. Germline CDR1 and CDR2: SGHRS and YFSETQ. V dropped 0 bases and J dropped 1 base, with 10 bases sitting between them. CDR3 sequence reads: CASSLGTRGNTEAFF. The DNA for the CDR3 is TGCGCCAGCAGCTTGGGTACCCGGGGGAACACTGAAGCTTTCTTT.

This clone has only one observation. The chain couples TRBV10-3 to TRBJ2-5; perhaps TRBD1 as D (6 bases). The ends were cut back, 0 bases at V and 1 base at J, with 15 bases in the middle. Per germline, CDR1 ENHRY and CDR2 SYGVKD. The CDR3 sequence is 17 residues long. The CDR3 region has the DNA TGTGCCATCAGTGAGTCCATGGGACAAGGGGGCCAAGAGACCCAGTACTTC. Its translation: CAISESMGQGGQETQYF.

For the CDR3, the DNA is TGTGCCAGCAGACCAGGGGGCCCCTACGAGCAGTACTTC. Protein product: CASRPGGPYEQYF. The chain joins TRBV6-5 to TRBJ2-7; 8 bases align to TRBD1. This CDR3 contains 13 residues. CDR1 and CDR2 from the germline V gene are MNHEY and SVGAGI. The junction had 3 bases not matched to a gene; V was cut back by 6 bases and J by 2 bases.

In this sample, this clone turned up once. This sequence joins TRBV7-2 and TRBJ2-3; 12 nucleotides agree with TRBD1. The germline gives CDR1 SGHTA, CDR2 FQGNSA. The CDR3 has 17 amino acids. V was clipped by 5 bases and J by 4 bases; unmatched bases: 10. The CDR3 protein is CASSPGQGAGSADTQYF. In DNA, the CDR3 is TGTGCCAGCAGCCCGGGACAGGGGGCCGGGTCTGCAGATACGCAGTATTTT.

The chain links TRBV6-6 to TRBJ2-7, with 13 nucleotides matching TRBD2. The CDR3 runs to 15 residues. The ends lost 6 bases at V and 6 bases at J; junction bases unmatched: 8. Per the germline V gene, CDR1 is MNHNY and CDR2 is SVGAGI (reference sequence). The CDR3 nucleotides read TGTGCCAGCAGCGCCGGGACTAGCGGGATCTCCGAGCAGTACTTC. As protein: CASSAGTSGISEQYF.

The gene calls are TRBV5-1 and TRBJ2-2, with TRBD1 identical over 9 bases. V lost 5 bases, J lost 0 bases, and 5 bases stayed unmatched. The germline V gene encodes CDR1 SGHRS and CDR2 YFSETQ. This CDR3 contains 16 residues. The CDR3 bases are TGCGCCAGCAGTCGGACAGGGGCCTCGAACACCGGGGAGCTGTTTTTT. Protein product: CASSRTGASNTGELFF.

The chain links TRBV6-5 to TRBJ2-3; TRBD2 matches 8 bases. Germline CDR1 and CDR2: MNHEY and SVGAGI. This CDR3 is built from 15 residues. V was pared by 2 bases and J by 2 bases, with 3 bases of the junction left unmatched. CDR3 region: CASSYAGGNTDTQYF. CDR3 sequence (DNA): TGTGCCAGCAGTTACGCGGGGGGTAACACAGATACGCAGTATTTT.

J is TRBJ1-5 and V is TRBV7-6, with 7 bases aligning to TRBD1. Unmatched junction bases numbered 1, after V lost 5 bases and J lost 0 bases. This CDR3 has 14 residues. Germline V CDR1 and CDR2: SGHVS, FNYEAQ. The CDR3 sequence: CASSHRGSNQPQHF. The CDR3 DNA is TGTGCCAGCAGCCACAGGGGTAGCAATCAGCCCCAGCATTTT.

This clone has more than one count but fewer than ten. The chain uses TRBV19 and TRBJ2-7, with 11 bases fitting TRBD1. Germline V gene sequence: CDR1 LNHDA, CDR2 SQIVND (reference sequence). The CDR3 is made up of 17 amino acids. Unmatched junction bases numbered 10, after V lost 5 bases and J lost 1 base. The CDR3 nucleotides are TGTGCCAGTAGTCCGCTATATGGGACAGGGGGATCCTACGAGCAGTACTTC. Encoded protein: CASSPLYGTGGSYEQYF.